Sequencing of this T cell receptor beta chain was carried out in a study of cytomegalovirus exposure and HLA in healthy donors. Study results and limitations: As immune exposure information, only CMV serostatus was available. Researchers reported that three CMV-associated chains were confirmed in vitro as CMV antigen-specific.

The primer mix had 60 Vbeta and 13 Jbeta primers. Source study methods: Later, tens of millions of unique TCR beta chains were counted in an analysis, and approximately 9.9 million of them were shared. Clones were read by immunoSEQ multiplex PCR, and TCRdb kept only the in-frame ones, dropping some. The DNA was the basis for D and trimming; V, J and clone size are from that table. The sample has about 150,000 clones; around 82% are singletons. Turning to this clone: Its target is unknown.

Germline assignment: CDR1 LGHNA and CDR2 YSLEER. V gave up 0 bases and J gave up 7 bases, with 13 bases separating them. The CDR3 has 14 amino acids. The sequenced material came from PBMCs. The genes are TRBV4-3 and TRBJ2-7; D perhaps matches TRBD1 (5 bases). The receptor comes from a woman in her forties or fifties in good health and CMV-seropositive. This chain's CDR3 is CASSQDTAQGEQYF. For the CDR3, the DNA is TGCGCCAGCAGCCAAGATACGGCCCAGGGTGAGCAGTACTTC.